A selection of T cell receptor beta chains follows, all from one sample in a study of blood T cells in healthy people across ages. One entry per CDR3 protein, called by TCRdb with MiXCR from the 5' RACE reads. The table has approximately 850,000 distinct CDR3 sequences, about three fifths seen once; the top ten hold 22%. Sequencing was carried out using blood. All receptors come from a young man in good health. Each CDR3 is given with its conserved first and last residue. A D gene is named only where the DNA matches it firmly. Size is omitted from some rows. Given values are once, few, many or a class for expanded clones.

>TRBJ2-7|.|TRBV20-1|.
TGCAGTGCTAGAGATCCCCTAGATTCCTACGAGCAGTACTTC
CSARDPLDSYEQYF
>TRBJ2-3|TRBD1|TRBV5-1|.
TGCGCCAGCAGCCCCCCGGACAGGGTGAGCACAGATACGCAGTATTTT
CASSPPDRVSTDTQYF
>TRBJ2-4|.|TRBV12-3/TRBV12-4|.
TGTGCCAGCAGTCAAGAATGGGGGTCGGACATTCAGTACTTC
CASSQEWGSDIQYF
>TRBJ2-7|.|TRBV21-1|.
TGTGCCAGCATACGACGCGGCTCCTACGAGCAGTACTTC
CASIRRGSYEQYF
>TRBJ2-3|TRBD1|TRBV12-3/TRBV12-4|once
TGTGCCAGCAGTTTAGCGTCGACAGGGGGCGAGTATTTT
CASSLASTGGEYF
>TRBJ1-2|.|TRBV16|.
TGTGCCAGCAGCCAATCGGTTCGGACATCTAACTATGGCTACACCTTC
CASSQSVRTSNYGYTF
>TRBJ1-2|.|TRBV13|.
TGTGCCAGCATCCGACGCACTTCAGGGGAGGGGAGCTATGGCTACACCTTC
CASIRRTSGEGSYGYTF
>TRBJ2-1|.|TRBV20-1|.
TGCAGTGCTAACGGGGCCGGGATGGATGAGCAGTTCTTC
CSANGAGMDEQFF
>TRBJ1-2|.|TRBV20-1|.
TGCAGTGCTAGAGATCCGGGCGGACGGATAGCTAACTATGGCTACACCTTC
CSARDPGGRIANYGYTF
>TRBJ2-3|TRBD1|TRBV10-3|.
TGTGCCATCAGAGGGACAGGGACCACAGATACGCAGTATTTT
CAIRGTGTTDTQYF
>TRBJ1-2|.|TRBV4-1|.
TGCGCCAGCAGCCTCTTACCTGGGACCTTTTATGGCTACACCTTC
CASSLLPGTFYGYTF
>TRBJ2-7|.|TRBV28|.
TGTGCCAGCAGTTTGGGTTTAAACAGAACCTACGAGCAGTACTTC
CASSLGLNRTYEQYF
>TRBJ2-7|TRBD2|TRBV20-1|many
TGCAGTGCTCCCCGGACTAGCGGGGACGGATTAAGCGAGCAGTACTTC
CSAPRTSGDGLSEQYF
>TRBJ2-3|.|TRBV20-1|.
TGCAGTGCTAGTGTCAGGTTGGGGTACACAGATACGCAGTATTTT
CSASVRLGYTDTQYF
>TRBJ1-2|.|TRBV6-5|few
TGTGCCAGCAGTTACTCGAAGATGGTTAACTATGGCTACACCTTC
CASSYSKMVNYGYTF
>TRBJ1-2|.|TRBV10-3|.
TGTGCCATCAGTGAGTCGAATCCAGGGGATAGCTATGGCTACACCTTC
CAISESNPGDSYGYTF
>TRBJ2-1|.|TRBV12-3/TRBV12-4|few
TGTGCCACCTCCCCGGAGGGCTCCTACAATGAGCAGTTCTTC
CATSPEGSYNEQFF